The T cell receptor beta chain described here comes from a study of T cells in localized non-small cell lung cancer. From germline, CDR1 is MDHEN and CDR2 SYDVKM. The CDR3 consists of 15 residues. V shed 7 bases and J shed 2 bases, with 17 bases lying between them. Study conclusions and caveats: Without multi-region sequencing, intratumor heterogeneity could not be excluded. The study found T cell clonality highest in uninvolved adjacent lung, above tumor.

Produced via immunoSEQ multiplex PCR; TCRdb's table is partial and in-frame only. The sample consists of around 40,000 clones, approximately 83% of them appearing once. A remark on this clone: As yet, its antigen is unknown.

This TCR derives from a man aged 40 to 75 with stage I lung adenocarcinoma. The rearrangement links TRBV28 to TRBJ2-5, with D uncertain. The sample in question was peripheral blood, obtained before any cancer treatment. The CDR3 loop is CASIDTGTYQETQYF. The DNA for the CDR3 is TGTGCCAGCATCGACACGGGCACGTATCAAGAGACCCAGTACTTC.